Detailed here is one T cell receptor beta chain. Its antigen is still unknown. The method was immunoSEQ multiplex PCR; TCRdb's version includes in-frame clones alone and lacks a portion of them. This sample has about 5,000 clones, with 70% to 90% found just once. Trimming cost V 2 bases and J 0 bases, with 9 bases left between them. The CDR3 is 16 amino acids. Per germline, CDR1 SGHNT and CDR2 YYREEE (reference sequence). The sample comes from a study of T cells in pancreatic ductal adenocarcinoma. The selected patients with pancreatic ductal adenocarcinoma had surgery but no neoadjuvant therapy. Overall study results and limits: Comparisons of tumor and blood clonality may show falsely lower tumor diversity. No significant tumor-blood clonality difference; means were about 0.12 and 0.07.

The clonotype was recovered from a human donor with pancreatic ductal adenocarcinoma. This sequence joins TRBV5-4 and TRBJ2-6, with unresolved D. The sample consisted of pancreatic tumor tissue. CDR3 sequence: CASSFFSSSGANVLTF. Written as DNA, the CDR3 is TGTGCCAGCAGCTTTTTCTCGAGCTCTGGGGCCAACGTCCTGACTTTC.